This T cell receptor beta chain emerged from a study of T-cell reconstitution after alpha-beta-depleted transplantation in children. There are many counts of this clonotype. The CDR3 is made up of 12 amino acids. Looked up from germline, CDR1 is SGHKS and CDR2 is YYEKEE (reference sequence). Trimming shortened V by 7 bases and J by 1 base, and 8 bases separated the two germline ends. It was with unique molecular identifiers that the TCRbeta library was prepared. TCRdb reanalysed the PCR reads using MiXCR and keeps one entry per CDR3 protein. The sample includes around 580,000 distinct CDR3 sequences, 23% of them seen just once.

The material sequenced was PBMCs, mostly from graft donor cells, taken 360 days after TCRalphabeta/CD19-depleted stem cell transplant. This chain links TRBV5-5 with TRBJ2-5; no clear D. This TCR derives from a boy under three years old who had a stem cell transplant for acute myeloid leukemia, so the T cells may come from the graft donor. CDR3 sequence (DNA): TGTGCCAGCCACTATCCCCAAGAGACCCAGTACTTC. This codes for CASHYPQETQYF.